This TCR beta chain was recovered during a study of T cell responses to AZD1222 COVID-19 vaccine. V lost 5 bases and J lost 6; bases outside the gene matches: 4. From germline, CDR1 is LNHDA and CDR2 SQIVND (reference sequence). This CDR3 has 14 residues. Produced via immunoSEQ multiplex PCR; TCRdb's table is partial and in-frame only. The sample has over 120,000 clones, almost 95% seen once; the top ten hold 3% to 4%. This sample comprised peripheral blood, obtained 28 days after the second AZD1222 dose. The TCR originated in an adult who received the AZD1222 COVID-19 vaccine. The chain carries TRBV19 and TRBJ1-5; 10 bases are a match to TRBD1. This CDR3 reads CASSPGTGVQPQHF. CDR3 DNA sequence: TGTGCCAGTAGTCCAGGGACAGGGGTTCAGCCCCAGCATTTT.